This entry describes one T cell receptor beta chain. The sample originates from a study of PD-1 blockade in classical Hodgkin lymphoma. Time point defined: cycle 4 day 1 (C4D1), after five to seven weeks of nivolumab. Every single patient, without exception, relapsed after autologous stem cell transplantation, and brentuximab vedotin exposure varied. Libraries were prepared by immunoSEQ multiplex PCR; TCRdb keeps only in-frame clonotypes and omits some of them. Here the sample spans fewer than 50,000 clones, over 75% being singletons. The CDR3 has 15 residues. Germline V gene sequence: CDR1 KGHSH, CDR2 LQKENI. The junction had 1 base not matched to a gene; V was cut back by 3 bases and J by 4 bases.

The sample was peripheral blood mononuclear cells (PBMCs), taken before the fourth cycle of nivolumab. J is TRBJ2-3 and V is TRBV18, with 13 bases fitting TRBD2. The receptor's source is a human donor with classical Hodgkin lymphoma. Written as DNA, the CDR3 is TGTGCCAGCTCACCGGGACTAGCGGGGCCAGATACGCAGTATTTT. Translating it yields CASSPGLAGPDTQYF. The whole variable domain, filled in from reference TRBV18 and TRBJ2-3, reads NAGVMQNPRHLVRRRGQEARLRCSPMKGHSHVYWYRQLPEEGLKFMVYLQKENIIDESGMPKERFSAEFPKEGPSILRIQQVVRGDSAAYFCASSPGLAGPDTQYFGPGTRLTVL.